This T cell receptor beta chain is from a study of metastatic and nonmetastatic thyroid tumors. The overall study: Patients with malignant and benign thyroid disease provided blood and tumor or nodule tissue, whose repertoires were compared.

From germline, CDR1 is MNHEY and CDR2 SMNVEV (reference sequence). The CDR3 covers 15 residues. Trimming removed 8 bases from V and 0 bases from J; junction bases left unmatched: 7. Using MiXCR, TCRdb re-called clones from the PCR reads. The table shows tens of thousands of clones, with approximately 12% occurring only once. Thyroid surgery took place with no prior treatment in any patient. This clone was detected ten times or more. The antigen is not known. Whole-study findings and limits: Benign nodules were reported to have significantly lower TCR beta diversity than malignant thyroid tumors, in blood and tumor.

This sequence was found in a female donor with papillary thyroid cancer or a benign thyroid nodule (not recorded which). Some clones in this sample may be carry-over from other donors' samples. The specimen sequenced was blood. V is TRBV27 and J is TRBJ2-4, with 7 nucleotides matching TRBD1. The CDR3 loop reads CASSRTGLAKNIQYF. CDR3 in DNA: TGTGCCAGCTCTAGGACAGGACTAGCCAAAAACATTCAGTACTTC.